Listed below are T cell receptor beta chains from one sample, sequenced in a study of blood T cell repertoires in COVID-19. Only in-frame clones appear in the TCRdb table, and some are missing; sequencing was by immunoSEQ multiplex PCR. The sample contains roughly 49,000 clones, around 84% of which appear only once. The sample consisted of peripheral blood. These receptors all come from an older man with active COVID-19. CDR3s include the opening cysteine and the closing phenylalanine or tryptophan. D genes are given only for firm matches. Rows may omit the clone size; those that give it use once, few, many or a size class.

V gene: TRBV5-3
J gene: TRBJ1-2
D gene: TRBD1
clone size: .
CDR3 length: 17
CDR3 DNA: TGTGCCAGATCCTTACCGGGACAGGGGGCTTCTTACTATGGCTACACCTTC
CDR3 protein: CARSLPGQGASYYGYTF

V gene: TRBV7-3
J gene: TRBJ2-2
D gene: .
clone size: .
CDR3 length: 13
CDR3 DNA: TGTGCCAGCAGCTTAATTCCTGCCGGGGAGCTGTTTTTT
CDR3 protein: CASSLIPAGELFF

V gene: TRBV11-2
J gene: TRBJ2-2
D gene: .
clone size: .
CDR3 length: 14
CDR3 DNA: TGTGCCAGCAGAAGCGGAAGAAACACCGGGGAGCTGTTTTTT
CDR3 protein: CASRSGRNTGELFF

V gene: TRBV5-5
J gene: TRBJ1-1
D gene: TRBD1
clone size: once
CDR3 length: 14
CDR3 DNA: TGTGCCAGCAGCCTGACAGGGGGGAGAACTGAAGCTTTCTTT
CDR3 protein: CASSLTGGRTEAFF

V gene: TRBV6-5
J gene: TRBJ2-7
D gene: TRBD2
clone size: .
CDR3 length: 14
CDR3 DNA: TGTGCCAGCAGCGCCGGGACTAGCGTCTACGAGCAGTACTTC
CDR3 protein: CASSAGTSVYEQYF

V gene: TRBV18
J gene: TRBJ2-7
D gene: .
clone size: few
CDR3 length: 13
CDR3 DNA: TGTGCCAGCTCACCAGGGGGGGGGCGCGAGCAGTACTTC
CDR3 protein: CASSPGGGREQYF

V gene: TRBV28
J gene: TRBJ1-5
D gene: TRBD1
clone size: .
CDR3 length: 17
CDR3 DNA: TGTGCCAGCAGTTCCTCCCCTGACAGGGTTGCGAATCAGCCCCAGCATTTT
CDR3 protein: CASSSSPDRVANQPQHF

V gene: TRBV30
J gene: TRBJ1-2
D gene: .
clone size: few
CDR3 length: 13
CDR3 DNA: TGTGCCTGGAGTCTCGGATCAGGATACGGCTACACCTTC
CDR3 protein: CAWSLGSGYGYTF

V gene: TRBV7-2
J gene: TRBJ1-2
D gene: TRBD1
clone size: .
CDR3 length: 14
CDR3 DNA: TGTGCCAGCAGGATGACAGGGTCTAACTATGGCTACACCTTC
CDR3 protein: CASRMTGSNYGYTF

V gene: TRBV19
J gene: TRBJ1-6
D gene: .
clone size: .
CDR3 length: 20
CDR3 DNA: TGTGCCAGTAGTATGAGGCGGCAGACAGTCCAGACGGCCTATAATTCACCCCTCCACTTT
CDR3 protein: CASSMRRQTVQTAYNSPLHF

V gene: TRBV25-1
J gene: TRBJ1-4
D gene: TRBD1
clone size: .
CDR3 length: 17
CDR3 DNA: TGTGCCAGCAGTTCAACAGGGGGCGCCTCAACTAATGAAAAACTGTTTTTT
CDR3 protein: CASSSTGGASTNEKLFF

V gene: TRBV18
J gene: TRBJ1-1
D gene: TRBD1
clone size: .
CDR3 length: 16
CDR3 DNA: TGTGCCAGCTCACCTCCGGGACAGGGGGAGGTCACTGAAGCTTTCTTT
CDR3 protein: CASSPPGQGEVTEAFF

V gene: TRBV3-1/TRBV3-2
J gene: TRBJ2-1
D gene: .
clone size: .
CDR3 length: 14
CDR3 DNA: TGTGCCAGCAGCCCCCGCTTTCGTCAGGGTGAGCAGTTCTTC
CDR3 protein: CASSPRFRQGEQFF

V gene: TRBV2
J gene: TRBJ2-1
D gene: TRBD2
clone size: .
CDR3 length: 17
CDR3 DNA: TGTGCCAGCAGCGCAACTAGCGGGGGCCCCTCTGGGTATGAGCAGTTCTTC
CDR3 protein: CASSATSGGPSGYEQFF

V gene: TRBV5-4
J gene: TRBJ1-5
D gene: .
clone size: .
CDR3 length: 15
CDR3 DNA: TGTGCCAGCAGCTTGGCGGGGGTAGACGGTCAGCCCCAGCATTTT
CDR3 protein: CASSLAGVDGQPQHF

V gene: TRBV28
J gene: TRBJ2-7
D gene: TRBD1
clone size: .
CDR3 length: 14
CDR3 DNA: TGTGCCAGCAGTTCCGGGACAGGCTCCTACGAGCAGTACTTC
CDR3 protein: CASSSGTGSYEQYF

V gene: TRBV27
J gene: TRBJ1-6
D gene: TRBD1
clone size: few
CDR3 length: 14
CDR3 DNA: TGTGCCAGCAGTCCGGGGACAGGGTTATCACCCCTCCACTTT
CDR3 protein: CASSPGTGLSPLHF

V gene: TRBV29-1
J gene: TRBJ2-1
D gene: TRBD2
clone size: .
CDR3 length: 13
CDR3 DNA: TGCAGCGTGGCTAGCGGGAGTAGGAATGAGCAGTTCTTC
CDR3 protein: CSVASGSRNEQFF

V gene: TRBV28
J gene: TRBJ2-1
D gene: .
clone size: .
CDR3 length: 14
CDR3 DNA: TGTGCCAGCAGTTTCCTAGCGAGGAGCAATGAGCAGTTCTTC
CDR3 protein: CASSFLARSNEQFF

V gene: TRBV5-4
J gene: TRBJ2-1
D gene: .
clone size: once
CDR3 length: 14
CDR3 DNA: TGTGCCAGCAGCTCAGACAGCGATCACAATGAGCAGTTCTTC
CDR3 protein: CASSSDSDHNEQFF

V gene: TRBV28
J gene: TRBJ1-4
D gene: TRBD1
clone size: .
CDR3 length: 14
CDR3 DNA: TGTGCCAGCATCGGGACAGCTGGTAATGAAAAACTGTTTTTT
CDR3 protein: CASIGTAGNEKLFF

V gene: TRBV28
J gene: TRBJ2-7
D gene: TRBD1
clone size: .
CDR3 length: 15
CDR3 DNA: TGTGCCAGCAGTTCTGGGACAGGTATAAACTACGAGCAGTACTTC
CDR3 protein: CASSSGTGINYEQYF

V gene: TRBV10-1
J gene: TRBJ1-2
D gene: TRBD1
clone size: .
CDR3 length: 13
CDR3 DNA: TGCGCCAGCAGCGGACAGGGAAGGTATGGCTACACCTTC
CDR3 protein: CASSGQGRYGYTF

V gene: TRBV7-2
J gene: TRBJ2-3
D gene: .
clone size: .
CDR3 length: 15
CDR3 DNA: TGTGCCAGCAGCGGGACCCAATCAGGGGTCGATACGCAGTATTTT
CDR3 protein: CASSGTQSGVDTQYF

V gene: TRBV7-2
J gene: TRBJ1-4
D gene: TRBD1
clone size: .
CDR3 length: 15
CDR3 DNA: TGTGCCAGCAGCTTAGGGACAGGGGGCGAATCAAAACTGTTTTTT
CDR3 protein: CASSLGTGGESKLFF

V gene: TRBV7-2
J gene: TRBJ1-5
D gene: TRBD1
clone size: .
CDR3 length: 15
CDR3 DNA: TGTGCCAGCAGCTTAGAGGCAGGGGGCACTCAGCCCCAGCATTTT
CDR3 protein: CASSLEAGGTQPQHF

V gene: TRBV15
J gene: TRBJ1-1
D gene: TRBD1
clone size: .
CDR3 length: 16
CDR3 DNA: TGTGCCACCAGCAGAGGTTCCGGACAGGTGAACACTGAAGCTTTCTTT
CDR3 protein: CATSRGSGQVNTEAFF

V gene: TRBV6-5
J gene: TRBJ1-3
D gene: .
clone size: .
CDR3 length: 12
CDR3 DNA: TGTGCTAGCACGTACTCTGGAAACACCATATATTTT
CDR3 protein: CASTYSGNTIYF

V gene: TRBV5-4
J gene: TRBJ1-5
D gene: TRBD1
clone size: .
CDR3 length: 16
CDR3 DNA: TGTGCCAGCAGTTCTAAGGGACAGGGTGCGGATCAGCCCCAGCATTTT
CDR3 protein: CASSSKGQGADQPQHF

V gene: TRBV28
J gene: TRBJ2-1
D gene: TRBD2
clone size: .
CDR3 length: 16
CDR3 DNA: TGTGCCAGCAGCTCCCCGGGCGGGAGCTCCTACAATGAGCAGTTCTTC
CDR3 protein: CASSSPGGSSYNEQFF

V gene: TRBV5-1
J gene: TRBJ2-5
D gene: TRBD1
clone size: .
CDR3 length: 15
CDR3 DNA: TGCGCCAGCAGCTTGGGTAGGACAGGCGGGGAGACCCAGTACTTC
CDR3 protein: CASSLGRTGGETQYF

V gene: TRBV7-2
J gene: TRBJ2-7
D gene: .
clone size: once
CDR3 length: 16
CDR3 DNA: TGTGCCAGCAGCCGGCCGCGGCGGGAAAGCTCCTACGAGCAGTACTTC
CDR3 protein: CASSRPRRESSYEQYF

V gene: TRBV7-9
J gene: TRBJ2-1
D gene: TRBD2
clone size: .
CDR3 length: 18
CDR3 DNA: TGTGCCAGCAGCTTTTCCTCGACTAGCGGGAGTACCTACAATGAGCAGTTCTTC
CDR3 protein: CASSFSSTSGSTYNEQFF

V gene: TRBV7-8
J gene: TRBJ1-6
D gene: TRBD1
clone size: .
CDR3 length: 14
CDR3 DNA: TGTGCCAGCAGCGCGGACAGGGGGAATTCACCCCTCCACTTT
CDR3 protein: CASSADRGNSPLHF

V gene: TRBV5-1
J gene: TRBJ2-3
D gene: .
clone size: .
CDR3 length: 14
CDR3 DNA: TGCGCCAGCAGCTTGCCGGGTAGCACAGATACGCAGTATTTT
CDR3 protein: CASSLPGSTDTQYF

V gene: TRBV28
J gene: TRBJ1-4
D gene: TRBD1
clone size: .
CDR3 length: 14
CDR3 DNA: TGTGCCAGCAGTTCGCCCACAGGGGCGGAAAAACTGTTTTTT
CDR3 protein: CASSSPTGAEKLFF

V gene: TRBV28
J gene: TRBJ2-3
D gene: .
clone size: .
CDR3 length: 18
CDR3 DNA: TGTGCCAGCAGTTTAATACTACAGGTTTTATCTAGCACAGATACGCAGTATTTT
CDR3 protein: CASSLILQVLSSTDTQYF

V gene: TRBV9
J gene: TRBJ1-1
D gene: TRBD1
clone size: once
CDR3 length: 16
CDR3 DNA: TGTGCCAGCAGCGTTAGCCCCGGGACAGGGACCACTGAAGCTTTCTTT
CDR3 protein: CASSVSPGTGTTEAFF

V gene: TRBV18
J gene: TRBJ2-7
D gene: TRBD2
clone size: few
CDR3 length: 17
CDR3 DNA: TGTGCCAGCTCTCCCAGAGGAGTGGCGGGAGGGCCCGCCGAGCAGTACTTC
CDR3 protein: CASSPRGVAGGPAEQYF

V gene: TRBV11-1
J gene: TRBJ2-3
D gene: TRBD2
clone size: .
CDR3 length: 15
CDR3 DNA: TGTGCCAGCAGCTTTCGGGGACTAGACACAGATACGCAGTATTTT
CDR3 protein: CASSFRGLDTDTQYF

V gene: TRBV5-4
J gene: TRBJ2-7
D gene: .
clone size: few
CDR3 length: 13
CDR3 DNA: TGTGCCAGCACCCGCCCCCTAGCTTACGAGCAGTACTTC
CDR3 protein: CASTRPLAYEQYF

V gene: TRBV27
J gene: TRBJ2-7
D gene: TRBD2
clone size: .
CDR3 length: 15
CDR3 DNA: TGTGCCAGCAGTTTTAGTGGGAGGGCCTTCTACGAGCAGTACTTC
CDR3 protein: CASSFSGRAFYEQYF

V gene: TRBV5-8
J gene: TRBJ2-3
D gene: TRBD2
clone size: .
CDR3 length: 15
CDR3 DNA: TGTGCCAGCAACTCAGCGGGAGTCAACACAGATACGCAGTATTTT
CDR3 protein: CASNSAGVNTDTQYF

V gene: TRBV7-9
J gene: TRBJ1-3
D gene: .
clone size: .
CDR3 length: 18
CDR3 DNA: TGTGCCAGCAGCTTAGCGGGTAGGACAAGAAGAAGTAGAAACACCATATATTTT
CDR3 protein: CASSLAGRTRRSRNTIYF

V gene: TRBV19
J gene: TRBJ2-7
D gene: TRBD2
clone size: .
CDR3 length: 16
CDR3 DNA: TGTGCCAGTAGTATAAGACTAGCGGGAGGAATCGGCGAGCAGTACTTC
CDR3 protein: CASSIRLAGGIGEQYF

V gene: TRBV28
J gene: TRBJ2-7
D gene: .
clone size: .
CDR3 length: 21
CDR3 DNA: TGTGCCAGCAGTTATCCCTTGGGGGGGACAGGTCTCCAGAAAATCTCCTACGAGCAGTACTTC
CDR3 protein: CASSYPLGGTGLQKISYEQYF

V gene: TRBV6-6
J gene: TRBJ1-5
D gene: .
clone size: .
CDR3 length: 14
CDR3 DNA: TGTGCCAGCAGCCCCCTCTGGGAGAGTCAGCCCCAGCATTTT
CDR3 protein: CASSPLWESQPQHF

V gene: TRBV5-6
J gene: TRBJ1-3
D gene: TRBD1
clone size: .
CDR3 length: 14
CDR3 DNA: TGTGCCAGCACCGACAGGGTGGGTGGAAACACCATATATTTT
CDR3 protein: CASTDRVGGNTIYF

V gene: TRBV19
J gene: TRBJ2-4
D gene: TRBD1
clone size: .
CDR3 length: 13
CDR3 DNA: TGTGCCAGTAGTTTTCAAGACAGGGGGATTCAGTACTTC
CDR3 protein: CASSFQDRGIQYF

V gene: TRBV6-5
J gene: TRBJ2-2
D gene: .
clone size: .
CDR3 length: 13
CDR3 DNA: TGTGCCAGCGCTCCGAGGAACACCGGGGAGCTGTTTTTT
CDR3 protein: CASAPRNTGELFF

V gene: TRBV3-1/TRBV3-2
J gene: TRBJ2-1
D gene: .
clone size: few
CDR3 length: 16
CDR3 DNA: TGTGCCAGCAACTCCGGAGGGGCCCGGGGGTACAATGAGCAGTTCTTC
CDR3 protein: CASNSGGARGYNEQFF

V gene: TRBV7-2
J gene: TRBJ2-1
D gene: TRBD1
clone size: .
CDR3 length: 17
CDR3 DNA: TGTGCCAGCAGCTTAGCTGGGACAGGGGGAACCTACAATGAGCAGTTCTTC
CDR3 protein: CASSLAGTGGTYNEQFF

V gene: TRBV27
J gene: TRBJ1-5
D gene: TRBD1
clone size: .
CDR3 length: 16
CDR3 DNA: TGTGCCAGCAGTCCCGACAGGGGCTACGGCAATCAGCCCCAGCATTTT
CDR3 protein: CASSPDRGYGNQPQHF

V gene: TRBV5-8
J gene: TRBJ1-1
D gene: .
clone size: once
CDR3 length: 14
CDR3 DNA: TGTGCCAGCAGCCAAACTCAGGGTAGGACTGAAGCTTTCTTT
CDR3 protein: CASSQTQGRTEAFF

V gene: TRBV6-2/TRBV6-3
J gene: TRBJ2-7
D gene: .
clone size: .
CDR3 length: 17
CDR3 DNA: TGTGCCAGCAGTTACGAGACCCTAGCGCACGAATCCTACGAGCAGTACTTC
CDR3 protein: CASSYETLAHESYEQYF